These T cell receptor beta chains were read from a single sample in a study of a mutant IDH1 vaccine in newly diagnosed glioma. Clones were sequenced by immunoSEQ multiplex PCR, and TCRdb holds only the in-frame ones, with some missing. The sample has tens of thousands of clones; approximately 89% are singletons. Their cognate antigens are unknown. Sample: PBMCs, taken from a glioma patient whose treatment included an IDH1 peptide vaccine. These receptors were obtained from a woman between 40 and 50 years old with glioma. Each CDR3 is given without its conserved first and last residue. A clone size is listed for some rows: how often the clone was seen (once, few, many), or a class if it is expanded.

j_call,v_call,clone_size,cdr3_aa
TRBJ1-1,TRBV2,.,ASSVPGRGTEAF
TRBJ2-7,TRBV30,.,AWSADRAYEQY
TRBJ2-7,TRBV6-5,.,ASSYLGLTDKYEQY
TRBJ2-5,TRBV6-5,.,ASSYGGNQETQY
TRBJ2-7,TRBV6-1,once,ASSEKVWGDRDYEQY
TRBJ1-5,TRBV30,.,AWSKDSNQPQH
TRBJ2-1,TRBV6-5,.,ASTVETGGLGEQF
TRBJ2-5,TRBV19,.,ASSKLAGQETQY
TRBJ1-1,TRBV6-5,.,ASSYQGTGSISEAF
TRBJ2-6,TRBV6-5,once,ASRWQGTGANVLT
TRBJ1-3,TRBV7-2,few,ASSPSSRSGNTIY
TRBJ1-5,TRBV15,.,ATSRGGGNQPQH
TRBJ2-1,TRBV9,once,ASSVVGGEEQF
TRBJ2-1,TRBV27,.,ASRAGLYNEQF
TRBJ2-7,TRBV19,.,ASSDITGRDRGGEQY
TRBJ1-5,TRBV6-7,.,ASRSPEYQPQH
TRBJ2-1,TRBV2,once,ASSAIGGNEQF
TRBJ1-4,TRBV6-6,.,ASSSRGGEKLF
TRBJ1-1,TRBV6-5,.,ASSYKGSFEAF
TRBJ1-2,TRBV5-1,.,ASSFYGDPYGYT
TRBJ1-6,TRBV9,.,ASSRDRLNSPLH
TRBJ2-5,TRBV6-4,.,ASSGLAGAQETQY
TRBJ2-7,TRBV6-5,.,ASSYSTGEQY
TRBJ2-2,TRBV10-1,.,ASSESGGLDTGELF
TRBJ1-5,TRBV19,.,ASTGQSNQPQH
TRBJ1-5,TRBV29-1,.,SATTGGGKGQPQH
TRBJ2-2,TRBV7-6,.,ASSYRGANTGELF
TRBJ2-1,TRBV7-2,.,ASSGTGGIIMDEQF
TRBJ2-7,TRBV5-4,.,ASSLPVGGSLSEQY
TRBJ2-2,TRBV27,.,ASSTGLATGELF
TRBJ2-3,TRBV5-1,.,ASSPGVAGDTQY
TRBJ1-6,TRBV6-5,.,ASSRTGTGVSPLH
TRBJ2-1,TRBV5-1,.,ASSLPYNEQF
TRBJ1-2,TRBV29-1,.,SADRGAYGYT
TRBJ1-5,TRBV19,few,ASSPPLRGQPRNQPQH
TRBJ2-5,TRBV6-1,.,ASSEAQGLGETQY
TRBJ2-7,TRBV5-1,.,ASSFVLGQGFSSYEQY
TRBJ2-2,TRBV7-2,once,ASKRGGANTGELF
TRBJ2-3,TRBV5-1,.,ASSLAGRGLTDTQY
TRBJ1-4,TRBV20-1,.,SAHPYEKLF
TRBJ2-7,TRBV4-1,.,ASSQPGRTKAYEQY
TRBJ1-5,TRBV30,.,AWSWGGQGNQPQH